Sequencing of this T cell receptor (beta chain) was carried out in a study of shared clonotypes between healthy human individuals. Study as a whole: In total, the donors were a couple of women and a few men aged 18 to 49.

The naive CD8 population came from CD45RO-negative cells selected for CCR7, without terminally differentiated effector memory CD45RA+ cells. Everyone who donated was a Caucasian adult who lived in Nashville, Tennessee. Assay execution proceeded at the deep level. Data came from immunoSEQ multiplex PCR; TCRdb stores just in-frame clones and leaves some out. The data hold 800,000 to 950,000 clones, with approximately 96% observed a single time. Germline trimming cut 5 bases from V and 8 bases from J; bases unmatched to any gene: 11. The length of the CDR3 is 15 residues. CDR1 is MDHEN and CDR2 is SYDVKM in the germline V gene.

The sample was naive CD8+ T cells sorted from blood. The clonotype comes from a man aged 25 to 40 in good health. V gene TRBV28 combines with J gene TRBJ2-1; 8 bases are a match to TRBD2. CDR3 DNA: TGTGCCAGCAGTAGCACAGGACTAGCCGGCGATGAGCAGTTCTTC. This codes for CASSSTGLAGDEQFF.